This TCR beta chain was recovered during a study of response to subunit inactivated influenza vaccine. The germline CDR1 and CDR2 sequences are MDHEN and SYDVKM. V trimming: 3 bases; J trimming: 6 bases; junction bases outside the gene matches: 14. CDR3 length: 17 amino acids. TCRdb reprocessed the RT-PCR reads via MiXCR and lists one record per CDR3 protein. Of fewer than 700,000 distinct CDR3 sequences in the sample, about an eighth were seen once. The chain has TRBV28 and TRBJ2-7; 10 bases are shared with TRBD2. Sample: PBMCs from blood, taken 40 to 50 days after vaccination. The source is a man over 45 who received an inactivated influenza vaccine. This CDR3 is CASSLTSGYPGVGEQYF. The CDR3 bases are TGTGCCAGCAGTTTGACTAGCGGGTATCCGGGGGTTGGCGAGCAGTACTTC.